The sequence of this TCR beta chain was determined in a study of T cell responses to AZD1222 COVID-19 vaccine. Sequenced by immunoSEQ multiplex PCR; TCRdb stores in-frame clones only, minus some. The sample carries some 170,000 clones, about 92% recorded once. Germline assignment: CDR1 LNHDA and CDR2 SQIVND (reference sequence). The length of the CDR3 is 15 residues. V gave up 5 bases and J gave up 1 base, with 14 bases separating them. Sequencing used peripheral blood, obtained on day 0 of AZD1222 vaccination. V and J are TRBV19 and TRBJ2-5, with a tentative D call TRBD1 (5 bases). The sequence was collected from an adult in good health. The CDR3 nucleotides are TGTGCCAGTAGTGCTAGAAGGGGTGTCCAAGAGACCCAGTACTTC. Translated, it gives CASSARRGVQETQYF. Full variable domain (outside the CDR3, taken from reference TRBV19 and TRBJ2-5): DGGITQSPKYLFRKEGQNVTLSCEQNLNHDAMYWYRQDPGQGLRLIYYSQIVNDFQKGDIAEGYSVSREKKESFPLTVTSAQKNPTAFYLCASSARRGVQETQYFGPGTRLLVL.